This paragraph reports one T cell receptor beta chain. Its matching antigen is unknown. These data originate in a study of T-cell memory formation after mild COVID-19. Study-level findings and limits: Cross-reactive memory appears to have joined, as suggested by some responding clones showing up in pre-infection memory. CD4+ contracting clones lay mainly in CM and EM, CD8+ ones in EMRA.

Libraries for TCRalpha and TCRbeta carried sample barcodes and unique molecular identifiers via 5'RACE. TCRdb re-called the 5' RACE reads with MiXCR, one entry per CDR3 protein. This table holds a few hundred thousand distinct CDR3 sequences, around 15% found once. The material sequenced was PBMCs or a T cell subset sorted from them (not recorded which). The clonotype originates from a man aged 18 to 30 who had mild COVID-19 (a few samples of this study predate the infection). Cell type and time point are not known.

CDR3 protein: CSARVRVHPNNSPLHF. The CDR3 bases are TGCAGTGCTAGAGTAAGAGTACATCCAAATAATTCACCCCTCCACTTT. This chain connects TRBV20-1 to TRBJ1-6; D gene unclear. Trimming took off 1 base at V and 5 bases at J, with 15 bases between the two ends. The CDR3 is made up of 16 amino acids. Germline CDR1 is DFQATT and CDR2 is SNEGSKA (reference sequence).